This T cell receptor (beta chain) was sequenced for a study of long-term antiretroviral therapy in people with HIV (dated by TCRdb to between 2020 and 2023). Notes on the research overall: Collection of the earliest samples took place about a decade ahead of the 2015 WHO recommendation for immediate ART, at a time when ART was typically delayed until CD4 counts fell. A retrospective serial study tested whether ART initiation and durable HIV suppression were associated with changes in peripheral blood TRB repertoire composition and diversity. A total of roughly 200 cryopreserved PBMC samples came from 25 to 35 adults with confirmed HIV infection and were collected serially over a mean of approximately six years (range 1-12). About 40% of the roughly 30 participants with HIV were female. No cross-contamination during QIAcube processing turned up in test extractions that ran a monoclonal T-cell line alongside 33 polyclonal samples.

General conclusions and limits of the study: Narrower CDR3 length ranges were observed in HIV repertoires than in controls, and an antigen-experienced repertoire with only a slight naive shift after ART was suggested by the network structure. The samples span the years 2004 to 2017, and the ART regimens used at that time may not be as effective as current regimens. A significant increase in TRB diversity was found to be associated with ART initiation, although TRB diversity was observed to remain significantly below that of transplant donor controls even after long-term ART. Because PBMC availability was limited, only the TCR beta chain was sequenced, with no alpha chain pairing. Expanded TRB clones identified before ART initiation dominated the repertoire at all time points, although this dominance fluctuated and declined in many PLHIV after ART. Inferences about post-ART repertoire changes are limited because no data were available on ART adherence, viral resistance or therapy changes. Because cell numbers in pre-ART samples were limited, unsorted PBMC were profiled instead of sorted CD4+ and CD8+ T cells.

To be included, a participant needed at least one PBMC sample from before ART initiation plus at least two post-ART samples. Every participant with HIV received treatment in the United States of America. Cryopreserved samples of about 0.95-11 million PBMC were thawed and washed before DNA extraction. At the time of the earliest PBMC sample for each participant with HIV, ages ranged from about 23 to 60 years. PBMC samples from each participant spanned 1-4 timepoints before ART initiation and 2-8 timepoints after ART initiation, with a median of 7 samples. Serial HIV viral load, CD4+ T-cell count, ART history and demographic data were obtained for every participant. A Qiagen kit on a QIAcube was used to extract genomic DNA from unsorted PBMC, with samples processed in batches of 12. Inclusive of the bounding cysteine and phenylalanine, the CDR3 is 15 residues long. The DNA shown is the 45-base CDR3, in frame from base 1. The trim is 4 bases for V and 2 bases for J, with a gap of 14 bases between the germline ends. Based on the germline V gene, the CDR1 and CDR2 sequences are SGHTA and FQGNSA.

The immunoSEQ hsTCRB v3.0 assay was used at survey level resolution for TRB variable region sequencing. The target sequencing depth for TRB was roughly 40,000-55,000 T-cell genomes per sample. Pooled TRB libraries were sequenced on an Illumina MiSeq with a v3 150-cycle kit. As for how the authors treated the data: Analysis of repertoires was carried out in R inside a reproducible Nextflow workflow spanning QC, data transformation and analysis. Custom analyses were implemented in LymphoSeq2, an R package for AIRR-Seq data exploration. A handful of samples yielding fewer than 5000 total TRB sequences were excluded, leaving roughly 200 analyzed HIV repertoires. Of the roughly 190 retained HIV repertoires, almost 60 were collected before and approximately 130 after ART initiation. Repertoires were downsampled to 5000 TRB nucleotide sequences, with summary statistics averaged over 100 downsampling iterations. The analysis kept only TRB sequences whose CDR3 regions were at least seven amino acids long. Two measures captured diversity: a Shannon entropy-derived clonality score and the Gini coefficient. In repertoire networks, the top 5000 CDR3 amino acid sequences were linked whenever an edit distance of one separated two sequences. GLIPH2 predicted antigen specificity groups and MHC restriction for TRB CDR3 amino acid sequences. CDR3 amino acid sequences were matched against VDJdb and McPAS-TCR to flag known CMV, EBV, HIV or tissue antigen associations. Pre-ART, post-ART and control groups were compared with Wilcoxon signed-rank tests and Holm-Bonferroni correction. TCRdb provides this immuneACCESS table in a form limited to in-frame rearrangements. Some clones are lacking; in checked studies, under half of them reflect an unresolved V gene, and why the rest are absent is not known. That table gives V, J and clone size, and the DNA gave D and trimming. This sample lists tens of thousands of clones; about 89% were detected once. The ten largest clones capture 5.1% of the sample.

About this clone itself: It lacks a known antigen. Per-base quality was not reported, and no clone a single base away is much larger than it.

The chain was built from TRBV7-2 and TRBJ1-2; the D region possibly corresponds to TRBD1 (5 bases align). This clonotype originated in a woman between 50 and 59 years old with HIV. This sample comprised unsorted PBMCs, obtained 0.1 years before starting antiretroviral therapy. In nucleotide form, the sequence is TGTGCCAGCAGCTCCCCAGGGCGGATGAACTATGGCTACACCTTC. Translation gives CASSSPGRMNYGYTF.